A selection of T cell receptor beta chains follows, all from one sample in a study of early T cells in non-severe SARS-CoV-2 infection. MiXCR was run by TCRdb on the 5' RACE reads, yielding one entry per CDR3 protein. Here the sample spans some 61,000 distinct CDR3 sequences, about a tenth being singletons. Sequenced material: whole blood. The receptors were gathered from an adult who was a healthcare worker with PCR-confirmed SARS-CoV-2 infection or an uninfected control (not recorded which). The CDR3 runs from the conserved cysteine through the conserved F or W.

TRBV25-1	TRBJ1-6	CASHTGGYSPLHF
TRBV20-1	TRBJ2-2	CSAERDSGELFF
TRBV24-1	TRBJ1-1	CATSDLRGDRTMNTEAFF
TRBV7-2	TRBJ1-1	CASSPTLGNTEAFF
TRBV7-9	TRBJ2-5	CASSLNPKQETQYF
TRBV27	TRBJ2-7	CASRGSSYEQYF
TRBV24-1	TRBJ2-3	CATSDPGQGGTDTQYF
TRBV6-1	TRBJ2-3	CANGLAGTDTQYF
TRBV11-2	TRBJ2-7	CASSLVRGRDEQYF
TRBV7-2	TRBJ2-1	CASRPDRTSYNEQFF
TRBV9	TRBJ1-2	CASSRMTGISYGYTF
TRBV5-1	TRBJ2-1	CASSLEYVEQFF
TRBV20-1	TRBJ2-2	CSASTGGGELFF
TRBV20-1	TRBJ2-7	CSARRQELGEQYF
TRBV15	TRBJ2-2	CATSRGGLANAGELFF
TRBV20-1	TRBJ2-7	CSALRDVEQYF
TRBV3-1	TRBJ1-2	CASSQGRQDGYTF
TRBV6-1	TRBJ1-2	CASVTGRIEGYTF
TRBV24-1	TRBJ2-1	CATSYNDEQFF
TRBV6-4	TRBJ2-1	CASAGLAGSSYNEQFF
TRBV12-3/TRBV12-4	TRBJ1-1	CASTFQGTTEAFF
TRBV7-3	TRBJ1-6	CASSLGARSPLHF
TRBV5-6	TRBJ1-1	CASSLGQVNLRGTEAFF
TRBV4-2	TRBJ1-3	CASSQDRWEGRNTIYF
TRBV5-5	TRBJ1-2	CASTKTTYGYTF
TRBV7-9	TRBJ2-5	CASSAGQGETQYF
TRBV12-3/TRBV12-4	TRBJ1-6	CASTLPGAPNSPLHF
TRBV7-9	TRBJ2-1	CASSISGRIDNEQFF
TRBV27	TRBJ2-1	CASSLSRVDPYNEQFF
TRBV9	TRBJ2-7	CASSVEEGTGPYEQYF
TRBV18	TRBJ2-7	CASSPSGRAYEQYF
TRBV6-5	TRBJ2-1	CASSYTDRGFEQFF
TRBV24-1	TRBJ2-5	CATSGLCRFEETQYF
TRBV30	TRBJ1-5	CAWSSGTGKGQPQHF
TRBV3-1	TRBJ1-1	CASSQALGSEAFF
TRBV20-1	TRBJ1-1	CSARPSTATEAFF
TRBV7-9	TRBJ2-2	CASSWDKRPRELFF
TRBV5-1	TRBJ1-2	CASSLGQESYGYTF
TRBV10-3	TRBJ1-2	CAGQGAEGYTF
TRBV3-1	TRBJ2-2	CASSQKTGTATGELFF
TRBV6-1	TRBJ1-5	CASSEWDREPNQPQHF
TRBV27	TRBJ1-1	CASSLGLRDTEAFF
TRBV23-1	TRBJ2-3	CASSLFRDKCTDTQYF
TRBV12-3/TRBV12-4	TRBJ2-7	CASKTSGTEEQYF
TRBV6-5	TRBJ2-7	CASSRAGGVSYEQYF
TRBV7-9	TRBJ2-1	CASSSLSSSYNEQFF
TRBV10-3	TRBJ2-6	CAISEYGQGANPGANVLTF
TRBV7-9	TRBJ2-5	CASRTSGGAGQETQYF
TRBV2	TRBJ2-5	CASKPAWGPFRTQYF
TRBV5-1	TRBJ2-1	CASTGTGGSYNEQFF
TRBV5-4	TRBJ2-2	CASSKQGVHTGELFF